The present TCR beta chain was sequenced within a study of beta chain features in type 1 diabetes. General study points: Patients with Type 1 diabetes showed moderately but significantly shorter TCRB CDR3s in all four CD4+ subsets.

Of the isolated RNA, all was reverse transcribed, and so the sequenced material was expressed TCRB transcripts. Each sample of naive, central memory or regulatory T cells had, on average, about 3.57 million reads. TCRdb's table, derived via immunoSEQ multiplex PCR, lists solely in-frame clones and lacks some. Counted here are about 700,000 clones, about an eighth occurring once; the ten biggest clones make up around 0.022%. Populations obtained by sorting all exceeded 98% purity. A note on this clone: Its target is not known.

CDR3 length: 16 residues. Germline CDR1 is SGHRS and CDR2 is YFSETQ. The junction had 10 bases not matched to a gene; V was cut back by 2 bases and J by 6 bases. The TCR was taken from a man between 18 and 29 years old with type 1 diabetes. The sequencing input was naive CD4+ T cells from blood. The chain carries TRBV5-1 and TRBJ2-3; 9 nucleotides agree with TRBD2. Here the CDR3 reads CASSLSSGGRLDTQYF. In nucleotides, the CDR3 is TGCGCCAGCAGCTTATCAAGCGGGGGGCGCTTGGATACGCAGTATTTT.